This T cell receptor (beta chain) was sequenced during a study of siplizumab effects on memory and regulatory T cells. This clone was recorded once. Its cognate antigen is unknown. Repertoires were generated with immunoSEQ multiplex PCR, while TCRdb's copy carries only in-frame clones and drops some. The sample consists of more than 85,000 clones, roughly 90% of them appearing once. Whole-study findings and limits: About 75-97% of proliferating CD4+ or CD8+ clones had no assignable naive or memory phenotype.

The material sequenced was CD4+ T cells sorted from blood. This clonotype originated in a human donor in good health.

For the CDR3, the DNA is TGTGCCAGCGGCCTTAGCGGGAGGGCCGAATACGAGCAGTACTTC. Protein: CASGLSGRAEYEQYF. The chain combines TRBV6-1 with TRBJ2-7; TRBD2 matches at 11 bases. From germline, CDR1 is MNHNS and CDR2 SASEGT. The CDR3 sequence is 15 residues long. V trimming: 8 bases; J trimming: 4 bases; junction bases outside the gene matches: 10.